This T cell receptor beta chain was retrieved from a study of blood T cell repertoires in COVID-19. Turning to the study itself: The United States, Italy and Spain provided the acute and convalescent COVID-19 samples. PBMCs, B-cell-depleted T cells, or T cells were the source of the cDNA or gDNA that made up the material.

How the authors handled the data: Reference gene primer amplification gave estimated nucleated cell counts. Measured with immunoSEQ multiplex PCR; TCRdb has only the in-frame clones, and not every one. D and trimming were read from the DNA, whereas the V and J calls and clone size are those reported in that table. The repertoire holds more than 200,000 clones, with approximately 80% as singletons. This sequence was found in a woman between 40 and 55 years old with active or convalescent COVID-19. Sequenced sample: peripheral blood.

CDR3 region: CAIGQNSGNTIYF. The CDR3 coding sequence is TGTGCCATAGGACAGAACTCTGGAAACACCATATATTTT. The chain combines TRBV10-3 with TRBJ1-3; maybe TRBD1 (6 bases). The length of the CDR3 is 13 residues. V dropped 9 bases and J dropped 0 bases, with 9 bases sitting between them. In germline, CDR1 is ENHRY, CDR2 SYGVKD.